This T cell receptor (beta chain) was profiled in a study of post-analysis software for immune sequencing data. General study results and limits: Relative to controls, patients with multiple sclerosis showed significantly lower normalized Chao1 diversity. Comparison of patients with controls showed roughly five TRBV segments more frequent in patients, TRBV5-6, TRBV5-1 and TRBV20-1 among them. Co-batched samples clustered tightly together by F measure.

Of note for this clonotype: Its antigen remains unidentified.

The CDR3 runs to 14 residues. CDR1 MRHNA and CDR2 SNTAGT come from the germline V gene. V lost 0 bases and J lost 4, with 8 bases in between. Unique molecular identifiers were built into the TCR beta cDNA libraries. TCRdb ran MiXCR on the PCR reads and lists one entry per CDR3 protein. The sample contains approximately 630,000 distinct CDR3 sequences, around 60% of which appear only once. This rearrangement joins TRBV6-4 to TRBJ2-3; D remains unclear. The sample comprised blood. This clonotype was obtained from a girl aged 2 to 10 with multiple sclerosis. CDR3 protein: CASSDSGMPDTQYF. The DNA of the CDR3 is TGTGCCAGCAGTGACTCCGGAATGCCAGATACGCAGTATTTT.